One and the same sample provided the 29 T cell receptor beta chains below, sequenced in a study of regulatory T cells in long-lasting Graves disease. CDR3 regions were amplified by Arm-PCR using iRepertoire HTBI primers to build TCR beta libraries. In TCRdb, the multiplex PCR reads were re-called with MiXCR into one record per CDR3 protein. The sample consists of approximately 440,000 distinct CDR3 sequences, around 15% of them appearing once. As to time point: newly diagnosed GD, antithyroid drugs for less than 3 months. Generation of the TCR library employed RNA extracted from PBMCs. These data also formed part of another study, on T cells in Graves' hyperthyroidism and ophthalmopathy.

The source material was peripheral blood mononuclear cells (PBMCs), sampled at new diagnosis, from a patient treated with antithyroid drugs. The receptors derive from a middle-aged man with Graves disease.

This clonotype showed up just a few times. V and J are TRBV11-2 and TRBJ2-3; D perhaps matches TRBD2 (5 bases). With 0 bases removed from V and 6 bases from J, the gap between germline ends came to 10 bases. CDR1 is SGHAT, CDR2 FQNNGV, per germline. The CDR3 totals 14 residues. CDR3 sequence reads: CASSLERGVDTQYF. The CDR3 DNA reads TGTGCCAGCAGCTTAGAACGGGGAGTTGATACGCAGTATTTT.

The rearrangement uses TRBV2 and TRBJ1-5, with no clear D. Trimming cost V 6 bases and J 0 bases, with 21 bases left between them. This CDR3 comprises 18 residues. Per the germline V gene, CDR1 is SNHLY and CDR2 is FYNNEI. CDR3 in amino acids: CASSHAVRAAYSNQPQHF. The CDR3 nucleotides read TGTGCCAGCAGCCACGCAGTGAGGGCAGCCTATAGCAATCAGCCCCAGCATTTT. Drawing the rest from reference TRBV2 and TRBJ1-5, the complete variable domain is EPEVTQTPSHQVTQMGQEVILRCVPISNHLYFYWYRQILGQKVEFLVSFYNNEISEKSEIFDDQFSVERPDGSNFTLKIRSTKLEDSAMYFCASSHAVRAAYSNQPQHFGDGTRLSIL.

This clonotype has at least ten counts. The chain is built from TRBV2 and TRBJ2-1; D gene unclear. This CDR3 has 13 amino acids. V lost 1 base and J lost 4, with 5 bases in between. CDR1 and CDR2 from the germline V gene are SNHLY and FYNNEI. The CDR3 loop is CASSEVLYNEQFF. As DNA, the CDR3 is TGTGCCAGCAGTGAAGTACTGTACAATGAGCAGTTCTTC.

This clonotype was detected ten times or more. The gene calls are TRBV7-8 and TRBJ2-7; TRBD2 agrees at 7 bases. Germline CDR1 reads SGHVS; CDR2 reads FQNEAQ. The CDR3 covers 16 residues. Trimming at V came to 1 base and at J to 1 base, leaving 7 bases not matched to a gene. The CDR3 here is CASSLGKTSSSYEQYF. As DNA, the CDR3 is TGTGCCAGCAGCTTAGGCAAGACTAGCAGTTCCTACGAGCAGTACTTC.

With respect to this clonotype: Since a much larger clone is just one base distant, this may be a read error. The chain has TRBV6-1 and TRBJ2-7, with TRBD2 matching over 8 bases. Trimming took 8 bases from V and 2 from J; bases not matched to a gene: 8. CDR1 MNHNS and CDR2 SASEGT come from the germline V gene. The CDR3 contains 14 residues. The CDR3 region has the DNA TGTGCCAGCCGTACCACTAGCGGACCCTACGAGCAGTACTTC. Translated, it gives CASRTTSGPYEQYF.

In this sample, this clonotype turned up many times. The rearrangement joins TRBV11-2 to TRBJ2-2; 10 bases match TRBD2. CDR3 length: 17 residues. The germline CDR1 and CDR2 sequences are SGHAT and FQNNGV. Trimming at V came to 5 bases and at J to 1 base, leaving 7 bases not matched to a gene. CDR3 coding DNA: TGTGCCAGCAGCCCCCGGACTAGCGGATGGAACACCGGGGAGCTGTTTTTT. Protein product: CASSPRTSGWNTGELFF.

In this sample, this clonotype turned up many times. CDR3 region: CAISESGSRRGTGELFF. The CDR3 DNA follows: TGTGCCATCAGTGAGTCGGGAAGCCGTCGAGGCACCGGGGAGCTGTTTTTT. This chain connects TRBV10-3 to TRBJ2-2; D gene uncertain. Germline values: CDR1 ENHRY, CDR2 SYGVKD. V was pared by 0 bases and J by 4 bases, with 15 bases between. The CDR3 consists of 17 residues.

The chain combines TRBV25-1 with TRBJ2-5; D possibly matches TRBD1 or TRBD2 (5 bases each). The CDR3 is made up of 14 amino acids. Germline V CDR1 and CDR2: MGHDK, SYGVNS. The V and J ends lost 6 bases and 5 bases respectively, with 16 bases between them. The CDR3 loop reads CASRRAGNVETQYF. Here the CDR3 DNA reads TGTGCCAGCAGGAGGGCAGGGAATGTCGAGACCCAGTACTTC.

This clonotype has at least ten counts. The chain links TRBV28 to TRBJ2-3; possibly TRBD1 or TRBD2 for D (5 bases each). The germline CDR1 and CDR2 sequences are MDHEN and SYDVKM. This CDR3 comprises 17 residues. Trimming removed 5 bases from V and 9 bases from J, with 27 bases in between. The DNA of the CDR3 is TGTGCCAGCAGTACCCGCCTGACTCTGGTGGTGGGGGAGACGCAGTATTTT. Translating gives CASSTRLTLVVGETQYF.

Points on this clonotype: Its ends do not fully match the called genes, so a read error is possible. V and J are TRBV28 and TRBJ2-5; TRBD1 matches at 9 bases. CDR1 and CDR2 (germline): MDHEN, SYDVKM. The CDR3 contains 15 residues. The CDR3 nucleotides are TGTGCCGGCAGACCCTCGGGACAGGGCACCGAGACCCAGTACTTC. Residues: CAGRPSGQGTETQYF.

In its sample, this clonotype was seen many times. The V call is TRBV3-1, the J call TRBJ2-7; no reliable D call. The CDR3 is 13 amino acids. Germline CDR1 LGHDT, CDR2 YNNKEL (reference sequence). Trimming stripped 0 bases from V and 4 bases from J, with 7 bases between. CDR3 region: CASSQEGSYEQYF. DNA for the CDR3: TGTGCCAGCAGCCAAGAGGGTAGTTACGAGCAGTACTTC.

This clonotype occurred many times. This rearrangement joins TRBV18 to TRBJ2-7; D unclear. Germline lookup yields CDR1 KGHSH and CDR2 LQKENI. Trimming stripped 1 base from V and 3 bases from J, with 10 bases between. This CDR3 has 14 residues. The CDR3 is CASSPRVQSYEQYF. The CDR3 DNA reads as TGTGCCAGCTCACCACGGGTCCAGAGCTACGAGCAGTACTTC.

The sample holds many counts of this clonotype. V usage is TRBV3-1 and J usage is TRBJ1-3; D remains unclear. This CDR3 region has 15 residues. The V and J ends lost 1 base and 8 bases respectively, with 15 bases between them. Per germline, CDR1 LGHDT and CDR2 YNNKEL (reference sequence). The CDR3: CASSQVGSQRDTIYF. The CDR3 DNA is TGTGCCAGCAGCCAAGTTGGGTCCCAGCGGGACACCATATATTTT.

The chain is built from TRBV11-3 and TRBJ2-1; TRBD1 agrees at 7 bases. The V and J ends lost 6 bases and 7 bases, in that order; junction bases with no gene match: 9. Germline CDR1 SGHNT, CDR2 YENEEA. CDR3 length: 14 residues. Here the CDR3 reads CASSVSGTVNEQFF. CDR3 coding DNA: TGTGCCAGCAGTGTCTCCGGGACAGTGAATGAGCAGTTCTTC.

This clonotype has a count of ten or more. The chain employs TRBV29-1 and TRBJ2-3; TRBD2 aligns across 11 bases. CDR1 and CDR2 from the germline V gene are SQVTM and ANQGSEA. The CDR3 sequence is 16 residues long. Trimming at V came to 7 bases and at J to 5 bases, leaving 14 bases not matched to a gene. CDR3 region: CSAPAGLAGGIDTQYF. In nucleotides, the CDR3 is TGCAGCGCTCCCGCGGGCCTAGCGGGAGGAATAGATACGCAGTATTTT.

This chain uses TRBV5-1 with TRBJ2-4, with 16 bases identical to TRBD2. This CDR3 has 20 amino acids. With 3 bases clipped from V and 0 bases from J, the junction kept 9 bases outside the gene matches. CDR1 and CDR2 (germline): SGHRS, YFSETQ. CDR3: CASSSPGLAGGPLAKNIQYF. The CDR3 DNA sequence: TGCGCCAGCAGCTCTCCGGGACTAGCGGGAGGGCCGCTAGCCAAAAACATTCAGTACTTC.

At least ten counts were recorded for this clonotype. The chain employs TRBV2 and TRBJ2-3; tentative D call: TRBD1 (5 bases). The end of the DNA is better explained by TRBJ2-5, so the J call may be wrong. The length of the CDR3 is 13 residues. Germline V lookup: CDR1 SNHLY, CDR2 FYNNEI. The CDR3 nucleotides are TGTGCCACCTCCTTGGGCAGGGTTGGGTCCCAGTACTTC. It is translated as CATSLGRVGSQYF.

This clonotype was detected ten times or more. This chain joins TRBV20-1 and TRBJ2-1, with 9 positions matching TRBD1. The V gene's germline CDR1 is DFQATT and CDR2 SNEGSKA (reference sequence). V gave up 1 base and J gave up 3 bases; unmatched junction bases: 10. This CDR3 comprises 17 residues. This chain's CDR3 is CSARGLQGAHNYNEQFF. Here the CDR3 DNA reads TGCAGTGCTAGAGGGCTACAGGGGGCGCATAACTACAATGAGCAGTTCTTC.

The chain combines TRBV7-9 with TRBJ2-7; no definite D call. The CDR3 sequence is 16 residues long. Germline V gene data show CDR1 as SEHNR and CDR2 as FQNEAQ (reference sequence). V lost 2 bases, J lost 9 bases, and 23 bases lay in between. The CDR3 here is CASSLNPPVGLRGQYF. CDR3 DNA: TGTGCCAGCAGCTTAAATCCCCCCGTGGGTCTACGAGGGCAGTACTTC.

This clonotype was recorded many times. The chain recombines TRBV28 with TRBJ2-1; the match to TRBD2 covers 11 bases. There are 16 residues in the CDR3. The germline gives CDR1 MDHEN, CDR2 SYDVKM. V shed 4 bases, J shed 7 bases, and the junction held 9 bases outside the gene matches. Here the CDR3 DNA reads TGTGCCAGCAGTTCTTCTAGCGGGAGGCCCGCAAATGAGCAGTTCTTC. This gives the protein CASSSSSGRPANEQFF.

This rearrangement joins TRBV5-1 to TRBJ2-4; D not certain. CDR3 length: 14 amino acids. CDR1 and CDR2 (germline): SGHRS, YFSETQ. Between the trimmed V and J ends, which lost 1 base and 0 bases, there was a span of 5 bases. This CDR3 reads CASSLTPAKNIQYF. CDR3 coding DNA: TGCGCCAGCAGCTTGACACCAGCCAAAAACATTCAGTACTTC.

This clonotype has a count of ten or more. The chain combines TRBV18 with TRBJ2-3; D not certain. The germline V gene encodes CDR1 KGHSH and CDR2 LQKENI. V lost 3 bases and J 5 bases, leaving 9 bases between the germline ends. The CDR3 contains 13 residues. CDR3 amino acids: CASSPPHGDTQYF. For the CDR3, the DNA is TGTGCCAGCTCACCCCCCCATGGAGATACGCAGTATTTT. Drawing the rest from reference TRBV18 and TRBJ2-3, the complete variable domain is NAGVMQNPRHLVRRRGQEARLRCSPMKGHSHVYWYRQLPEEGLKFMVYLQKENIIDESGMPKERFSAEFPKEGPSILRIQQVVRGDSAAYFCASSPPHGDTQYFGPGTRLTVL.

The chain carries TRBV9 and TRBJ1-6; no definite D call. CDR3 size: 14 residues. V was cut by 3 bases and J by 6 bases, with 10 bases left in between. CDR1 is SGDLS, CDR2 YYNGEE, per germline. The CDR3 coding sequence is TGTGCCAGCAGCGAAACTGGGGTTAATTCACCCCTCCACTTT. It encodes CASSETGVNSPLHF.

This clonotype has at least ten counts. This CDR3 reads CSARDRVTDTQYF. DNA for the CDR3: TGCAGTGCGAGGGACAGGGTCACAGATACGCAGTATTTT. V gene TRBV20-1 combines with J gene TRBJ2-3, with 9 bases fitting TRBD1. Trimming took 6 bases from V and 2 from J; bases not matched to a gene: 3. The CDR3 runs 13 residues. Germline-derived CDR1 and CDR2 are DFQATT and SNEGSKA (reference sequence).

Concerning this clonotype itself: Since a much larger clone is just one base distant, this may be a read error. The chain couples TRBV7-2 to TRBJ2-2, with 10 nucleotides matching TRBD2. This CDR3 has 17 amino acids. The ends lost 3 bases at V and 7 bases at J; junction bases unmatched: 11. CDR1 and CDR2 (germline): SGHTA, FQGNSA. The CDR3 loop is CASSFERLAGAFGELFF. The CDR3 DNA is TGTGCCAGCAGCTTTGAACGGCTAGCGGGAGCTTTCGGGGAGCTGTTTTTT.

This chain uses TRBV7-9 with TRBJ2-7; TRBD2 is a possible D gene (6 bases). This CDR3 is 14 amino acids long. In germline, CDR1 is SEHNR, CDR2 FQNEAQ (reference sequence). Between the trimmed V and J ends, which lost 5 bases and 3 bases, there was a span of 14 bases. CDR3 nucleotide sequence: TGTGCCAGCAGCCCCCGGGAGAGCTACTACGAGCAGTACTTC. This translates into CASSPRESYYEQYF.

This clonotype was seen many times. The chain couples TRBV5-5 to TRBJ1-1; no clear D. The CDR3 spans 14 residues. Trimming cost V 2 bases and J 3 bases, with 11 bases left between them. Germline V CDR1 and CDR2: SGHKS, YYEKEE (reference sequence). CDR3 in DNA: TGTGCCAGCAGCTTATACTTTGGGTACACTGAAGCTTTCTTT. The encoded protein is CASSLYFGYTEAFF.

This rearrangement joins TRBV6-2 or TRBV6-3 to TRBJ1-5; no definite D call. This CDR3 has 16 residues. V was shortened by 3 bases and J by 4 bases, with 16 bases between the two germline ends. In germline, CDR1 is MNHEY, CDR2 SVGEGT. CDR3 DNA: TGTGCCAGCAGTTATCTCGGTGAGGGTGGGAATCAGCCCCAGCATTTT. This codes for CASSYLGEGGNQPQHF.

This clonotype was seen more than once but under ten times. The chain joins TRBV7-2 to TRBJ2-7; no reliable D call. The CDR3 spans 15 residues. Germline values: CDR1 SGHTA, CDR2 FQGNSA. The V end was cut by 0 bases, the J end by 6 bases, with 15 bases between. CDR3 region: CASSLAIRPSIEQYF. CDR3 DNA sequence: TGTGCCAGCAGCTTAGCGATTAGACCCTCTATCGAGCAGTACTTC. Full variable domain (remainder filled in from reference TRBV7-2 and TRBJ2-7): GAGVSQSPSNKVTEKGKDVELRCDPISGHTALYWYRQSLGQGLEFLIYFQGNSAPDKSGLPSDRFSAERTGGSVSTLTIQRTQQEDSAVYLCASSLAIRPSIEQYFGPGTRLTVT.